Presented here are 29 T cell receptor beta chains from one specimen sequenced in a study of T cells in narcolepsy. The method was immunoSEQ multiplex PCR; TCRdb's version includes in-frame clones alone and lacks a portion of them. The sample carries approximately 28,000 clones, around 78% recorded once. Material for sequencing was CD45RA- memory CD4+ T cells from PBMCs. All receptors come from a human donor with narcolepsy.

The chain links TRBV27 to TRBJ1-2, with no clear D. Germline-derived CDR1 and CDR2 are MNHEY and SMNVEV (reference sequence). Trimming stripped 3 bases from V and 0 bases from J, with 11 bases between. CDR3 length equals 15 residues. The CDR3 nucleotides read TGTGCCAGCAGTTTCTCGCCGGGGACTAACTATGGCTACACCTTC. Residues: CASSFSPGTNYGYTF.

V and J are TRBV5-1 and TRBJ1-1; maybe TRBD1 (6 bases). Germline V gene data show CDR1 as SGHRS and CDR2 as YFSETQ. The CDR3 runs 15 residues. V was shortened by 1 base and J by 1 base, with 11 bases between the two germline ends. The CDR3 DNA sequence: TGCGCCAGCAGCTTGAGTGGGACACGGAACACTGAAGCTTTCTTT. Translating it yields CASSLSGTRNTEAFF.

This sequence joins TRBV7-2 and TRBJ1-5; possible D gene TRBD1, 6 bases. CDR1 is SGHTA, CDR2 FQGNSA, per germline. V lost 1 base and J lost 4, with 11 bases in between. The CDR3 totals 15 residues. This CDR3 reads CASSLDQGSNQPQHF. CDR3 bases: TGTGCCAGCAGCTTAGACCAGGGGAGTAATCAGCCCCAGCATTTT.

The chain is built from TRBV4-1 and TRBJ2-5, with D possibly being TRBD2 (5 bases). The CDR3 is 14 residues long. Germline loops: CDR1 MGHRA, CDR2 YSYEKL. The V gene lost 0 bases and the J gene lost 9 bases, with 14 bases spanning the gap. The CDR3 DNA is TGCGCCAGCAGCCAAGATTCGCGGGTTAGCGCCCAGTACTTC. It translates to CASSQDSRVSAQYF.

The chain uses TRBV11-2 and TRBJ2-3; 9 nucleotides match TRBD2. The CDR3 length is 18 residues. Per germline, CDR1 SGHAT and CDR2 FQNNGV. Germline trimming cut 4 bases from V and 1 base from J; bases unmatched to any gene: 12. The CDR3 coding sequence is TGTGCCAGCAGCTCGGGACTAGCCGGATCGGAAGGCACAGATACGCAGTATTTT. It codes for CASSSGLAGSEGTDTQYF. The full variable domain, its missing parts supplied by reference TRBV11-2 and TRBJ2-3, is EAGVAQSPRYKIIEKRQSVAFWCNPISGHATLYWYQQILGQGPKLLIQFQNNGVVDDSQLPKDRFSAERLKGVDSTLKIQPAKLEDSAVYLCASSSGLAGSEGTDTQYFGPGTRLTVL.

The chain has TRBV29-1 and TRBJ1-1; D is undetermined. Deletions cut 4 bases from V and 2 bases from J, with 14 bases between. Per the germline V gene, CDR1 is SQVTM and CDR2 is ANQGSEA. The CDR3 extends over 14 amino acids. The CDR3 region is CSVVTGITNTEAFF. The CDR3 DNA follows: TGCAGCGTTGTGACGGGGATTACAAACACTGAAGCTTTCTTT.

The chain carries TRBV30 and TRBJ2-5; D gene unclear. The CDR3 length is 14 residues. V was trimmed by 4 bases and J by 5 bases, leaving 17 bases between them. Germline V gene sequence: CDR1 GTSNPN, CDR2 SVGIG (reference sequence). The CDR3 spells CAWNKIWASETQYF. The CDR3 coding sequence is TGTGCCTGGAATAAGATTTGGGCCAGTGAGACCCAGTACTTC.

The CDR3 nucleotides are TGCGCCAGCAGCTTGGGCTCCTACTCGGGGGCTGTAGCAGATACGCAGTATTTT. Translation: CASSLGSYSGAVADTQYF. The rearrangement links TRBV5-1 to TRBJ2-3; either TRBD1 or TRBD2 may supply D (6 bases each). The V end was cut by 0 bases, the J end by 4 bases, with 21 bases between. CDR3 length: 18 residues. CDR1 and CDR2 (germline): SGHRS, YFSETQ.

This clone was found once. The V and J genes are TRBV6-5 and TRBJ1-1; TRBD1 matches at 9 bases. Looked up from germline, CDR1 is MNHEY and CDR2 is SVGAGI. V was pared by 6 bases and J by 3 bases, with 5 bases of the junction left unmatched. CDR3 length: 14 residues. The CDR3 DNA sequence: TGTGCCAGCAGCTCCGACAGGGGGTACACTGAAGCTTTCTTT. Its protein is CASSSDRGYTEAFF.

The sample holds a few counts of this clone. V usage is TRBV19 and J usage is TRBJ1-1; TRBD1 aligns across 7 bases. Trimming removed 6 bases from V and 1 base from J; junction bases left unmatched: 5. The CDR3 runs 14 residues. CDR1 and CDR2 from the germline V gene are LNHDA and SQIVND (reference sequence). CDR3 loop: CASRTGNSNTEAFF. As DNA, the CDR3 is TGTGCCAGTAGGACAGGGAACTCGAACACTGAAGCTTTCTTT.

This clone has more than one count but fewer than ten. The chain carries TRBV14 and TRBJ2-1, with unresolved D. Germline loops: CDR1 SGHDN, CDR2 FVKESK. There are 13 residues in the CDR3. V was cut by 2 bases and J by 6 bases, with 8 bases left in between. CDR3 protein: CASSQFEFNEQFF. As DNA, the CDR3 is TGTGCCAGCAGCCAATTTGAGTTCAATGAGCAGTTCTTC.

This chain connects TRBV27 to TRBJ1-5; no definite D call. Germline V gene data show CDR1 as MNHEY and CDR2 as SMNVEV (reference sequence). The CDR3 extends over 11 amino acids. Trimming took off 6 bases at V and 3 bases at J, with 3 bases between the two ends. CDR3 DNA sequence: TGTGCCAGCAGGCCCAATCAGCCCCAGCATTTT. Encoded protein: CASRPNQPQHF.

This sequence joins TRBV15 and TRBJ2-2, with 10 bases aligning to TRBD2. Trimming removed 8 bases from V and 5 bases from J; junction bases left unmatched: 5. There are 14 residues in the CDR3. Germline loops: CDR1 LNHNV, CDR2 YYDKDF (reference sequence). The CDR3 is CATERGGWTGELFF. CDR3 nucleotides: TGTGCCACCGAGCGGGGGGGCTGGACCGGGGAGCTGTTTTTT.

V usage is TRBV10-3 and J usage is TRBJ1-6, with a tentative D call TRBD1 (5 bases). Germline V lookup: CDR1 ENHRY, CDR2 SYGVKD. The CDR3 is 13 amino acids. The germline V and J ends were trimmed by 5 bases and 8 bases, with 10 bases remaining between them. CDR3 nucleotides: TGTGCCATCAGTTCAGACAGCCATTCACCCCTCCACTTT. Translating it yields CAISSDSHSPLHF.

The CDR3 nucleotides read TGTGCCAGCACCGGGTATAGGGAGCAGTACTTC. Translated: CASTGYREQYF. The chain is built from TRBV14 and TRBJ2-7; D is unresolved. V dropped 7 bases and J dropped 7 bases, with 11 bases sitting between them. Germline lookup yields CDR1 SGHDN and CDR2 FVKESK. The CDR3 has 11 amino acids.

This chain joins TRBV19 and TRBJ2-2, with D possibly called TRBD1 or TRBD2 (5 bases each). Germline values: CDR1 LNHDA, CDR2 SQIVND (reference sequence). The CDR3 contains 15 residues. Trimming took off 1 base at V and 3 bases at J, with 9 bases between the two ends. Here the CDR3 reads CASSIAGTDTGELFF. As DNA, the CDR3 is TGTGCCAGTAGTATAGCAGGGACGGACACCGGGGAGCTGTTTTTT.

J is TRBJ2-1 and V is TRBV5-1; unclear D gene. Germline assignment: CDR1 SGHRS and CDR2 YFSETQ. The CDR3 is 14 amino acids. The ends were cut back, 0 bases at V and 2 bases at J, with 6 bases in the middle. The chain's CDR3 is CASSLDSAYNEQFF. For the CDR3, the DNA is TGCGCCAGCAGCTTGGACAGCGCCTACAATGAGCAGTTCTTC.

V usage is TRBV14 and J usage is TRBJ1-4; 7 nucleotides align to TRBD1. The CDR3 loop spans 15 amino acids. Unmatched junction bases numbered 5, after V lost 4 bases and J lost 3 bases. The germline V gene has CDR1 SGHDN and CDR2 FVKESK. The CDR3 sequence: CASSPRQGPNEKLFF. Here the CDR3 DNA reads TGTGCCAGCAGCCCTAGACAGGGACCTAATGAAAAACTGTTTTTT.

The chain employs TRBV5-1 and TRBJ2-3, with no clear D. The germline CDR1 and CDR2 sequences are SGHRS and YFSETQ. Deletions cut 4 bases from V and 4 bases from J, with 10 bases between. This CDR3 comprises 13 residues. In DNA, the CDR3 is TGCGCCAGCAGCACCTCTGGGGCAGATACGCAGTATTTT. Protein sequence: CASSTSGADTQYF.

This clone was counted between two and nine times. The gene calls are TRBV6-5 and TRBJ2-7; D call uncertain. Germline lookup yields CDR1 MNHEY and CDR2 SVGAGI. CDR3 size: 11 residues. The V gene lost 2 bases and the J gene lost 2 bases, with 1 base spanning the gap. In DNA, the CDR3 is TGTGCCAGCAGTTACACCTACGAGCAGTACTTC. Amino acids: CASSYTYEQYF.

This clone was detected only once. V gene TRBV2 combines with J gene TRBJ1-1; TRBD1 might be the D (6 bases). The germline V gene has CDR1 SNHLY and CDR2 FYNNEI. The V end was cut by 4 bases, the J end by 4 bases, with 13 bases between. This CDR3 has 14 residues. CDR3 bases: TGTGCCAGCAGTGGACCAATAGGGGGCACTGAAGCTTTCTTT. This encodes CASSGPIGGTEAFF. The full variable domain, with the rest looked up from reference TRBV2 and TRBJ1-1, is EPEVTQTPSHQVTQMGQEVILRCVPISNHLYFYWYRQILGQKVEFLVSFYNNEISEKSEIFDDQFSVERPDGSNFTLKIRSTKLEDSAMYFCASSGPIGGTEAFFGQGTRLTVV.

The chain uses TRBV7-2 and TRBJ2-7, with unresolved D. The CDR3 has 13 residues. Trimming shortened V by 6 bases and J by 2 bases, and 11 bases separated the two germline ends. Germline lookup yields CDR1 SGHTA and CDR2 FQGNSA. CDR3 region: CASSSRATYEQYF. In DNA, the CDR3 is TGTGCCAGCAGTAGCCGGGCGACCTACGAGCAGTACTTC.

This clone is a singleton in its sample. This rearrangement joins TRBV6-1 to TRBJ2-3, with 8 bases lining up with TRBD2. The trim removed 6 bases at V and 4 bases at J, leaving 3 bases unmatched. The length of the CDR3 is 13 residues. Germline-derived CDR1 and CDR2 are MNHNS and SASEGT. The CDR3, as DNA: TGTGCCAGCAGCCGGCGGGGGGCAGATACGCAGTATTTT. Translation gives CASSRRGADTQYF.

The J gene is TRBJ1-1, the V gene TRBV10-3; D is undetermined. Germline CDR1 ENHRY, CDR2 SYGVKD. The V gene lost 4 bases and the J gene lost 1 base, with 4 bases spanning the gap. The length of the CDR3 is 12 residues. CDR3 sequence: CAISGTNTEAFF. The CDR3, as DNA: TGTGCCATCAGTGGGACGAACACTGAAGCTTTCTTT.

The chain couples TRBV19 to TRBJ2-3, with D perhaps TRBD1 (7 bases). V was cut by 6 bases and J by 3 bases, with 22 bases left in between. The CDR3 has 17 amino acids. Germline CDR1 LNHDA, CDR2 SQIVND (reference sequence). The CDR3: CASSSQGGPSRTDTQYF. DNA for the CDR3: TGTGCCAGTAGCTCTCAGGGGGGCCCGAGTAGGACAGATACGCAGTATTTT. The whole variable domain, filled in from reference TRBV19 and TRBJ2-3, reads DGGITQSPKYLFRKEGQNVTLSCEQNLNHDAMYWYRQDPGQGLRLIYYSQIVNDFQKGDIAEGYSVSREKKESFPLTVTSAQKNPTAFYLCASSSQGGPSRTDTQYFGPGTRLTVL.

The gene calls are TRBV5-1 and TRBJ1-2, with D uncertain. The length of the CDR3 is 12 residues. The V gene's germline CDR1 is SGHRS and CDR2 YFSETQ. Trimming cost V 3 bases and J 8 bases, with 11 bases left between them. The CDR3 here is CASSWVGEGYTF. The CDR3 DNA sequence: TGCGCCAGCAGCTGGGTTGGAGAAGGCTACACCTTC.

The rearrangement uses TRBV18 and TRBJ2-3; the match to TRBD1 covers 9 bases. The junction had 6 bases not matched to a gene; V was cut back by 3 bases and J by 2 bases. The CDR3 runs 16 residues. The V gene's germline CDR1 is KGHSH and CDR2 LQKENI. The CDR3 loop reads CASSPYAQGATDTQYF. CDR3 sequence (DNA): TGTGCCAGCTCACCGTATGCACAGGGGGCCACAGATACGCAGTATTTT.

This sequence joins TRBV6-1 and TRBJ2-6; D is unresolved. V lost 3 bases, J lost 2 bases, and 14 bases lay in between. Germline assignment: CDR1 MNHNS and CDR2 SASEGT. This CDR3 spans 17 amino acids. The CDR3 bases are TGTGCCAGCAGTGACCCGGCAGGTCCCCCTGGGGCCAACGTCCTGACTTTC. The encoded protein is CASSDPAGPPGANVLTF.

The chain is built from TRBV7-2 and TRBJ2-6; no clear D gene. Germline loops: CDR1 SGHTA, CDR2 FQGNSA. Trimming shortened V by 5 bases and J by 1 base, and 15 bases separated the two germline ends. The CDR3 length is 17 residues. In DNA, the CDR3 is TGTGCCAGCAGCGTAAGATTGGGATTATCTGGGGCCAACGTCCTGACTTTC. Translated, it gives CASSVRLGLSGANVLTF.